This T cell receptor beta chain is drawn from a study of CD8 T cell repertoires and HIV-1 epitope variants. About the research overall: Separate wells received one of Twenty-five Gag or Nef variant peptides. Epitopes were three Gag families plus Nef HW9 and YT9. Cultures ran 10 days, with IL-2, IL-7 and IL-15 added on days 3 and 7. Points from the study as a whole: Six of nine antigen-specific clonotypes appeared cross-reactive to autologous or escape variants.

Trimming removed 6 bases from V and 5 bases from J, with 18 bases in between. This CDR3 spans 15 amino acids. Germline CDR1 MNHNS, CDR2 SASEGT. To note about this clone: What it recognizes is unknown.

TCRdb keeps only in-frame clones here, not all; method: immunoSEQ multiplex PCR. The data contain about 6,200 clones, approximately 71% of them singletons. The V gene is TRBV6-1, the J gene TRBJ2-3, with D maybe TRBD1 (6 bases). Sequencing used cultured CD8+ T cells derived from PBMCs. The sequence was obtained from a male donor with HIV. The CDR3 loop is CASRDGQLTGDTQYF. The CDR3 DNA is TGTGCCAGCAGAGACGGACAGTTAACGGGAGATACGCAGTATTTT.